The 7 T cell receptor beta chains listed next were all sequenced from one sample in a study of identifying expanded T cells in peripheral blood. Sequencing was performed with immunoSEQ multiplex PCR; in TCRdb, only in-frame clones are kept and a portion is missing. The table records around 130,000 clones, about 86% of them present only once. The sequencing sample was made of blood. The receptors derive from a person aged 18 to 70 in good health.

The gene calls are TRBV7-3 and TRBJ2-2; 9 nucleotides match TRBD2. Germline-derived CDR1 and CDR2 are SGHTA and FQGTGA. Trimming took 0 bases from V and 8 from J; bases not matched to a gene: 10. This CDR3 region has 17 residues. The CDR3 bases are TGTGCCAGCAGCTTAACCCCGGCGGCTAGCGGGGAGGGGGAGCTGTTTTTT. Translating it yields CASSLTPAASGEGELFF.

The gene calls are TRBV4-2 and TRBJ2-5; D uncertain. The germline V gene has CDR1 LGHNA and CDR2 YNFKEQ. The CDR3 runs 13 residues. Trimming cost V 0 bases and J 5 bases, with 7 bases left between them. CDR3 sequence (DNA): TGTGCCAGCAGCCAAGAAGTTTGGGAGACCCAGTACTTC. It is translated as CASSQEVWETQYF.

The V gene is TRBV7-2, the J gene TRBJ2-7; D is possibly TRBD2 (7 bases). The CDR3 has 13 residues. The germline V gene has CDR1 SGHTA and CDR2 FQGNSA. V was trimmed by 7 bases and J by 4 bases, leaving 14 bases between them. CDR3 DNA sequence: TGTGCCAGCACCCTAGGGGGGGGGTACGAGCAGTACTTC. It translates to CASTLGGGYEQYF.

This clone was picked up one time. V usage is TRBV18 and J usage is TRBJ2-7, with D possibly matching TRBD1 (5 bases). Trimming shortened V by 4 bases and J by 5 bases, and 6 bases separated the two germline ends. The germline CDR1 and CDR2 sequences are KGHSH and LQKENI. The CDR3 has 11 residues. This chain's CDR3 is CASSQGNEQYF. In DNA, the CDR3 is TGTGCCAGCTCACAGGGGAACGAGCAGTACTTC.

The V gene is TRBV29-1, the J gene TRBJ2-1; 9 positions match TRBD2. This CDR3 comprises 12 residues. Losses at the gene ends were 6 bases for V and 10 bases for J; bases not matched to a gene: 7. From germline, CDR1 is SQVTM and CDR2 ANQGSEA. CDR3 in amino acids: CSVEGTSWEQFF. The CDR3 DNA follows: TGCAGCGTCGAGGGGACTAGCTGGGAGCAGTTCTTC.

The gene calls are TRBV15 and TRBJ2-5; TRBD1 matches 9 bases. Germline CDR1 reads LNHNV; CDR2 reads YYDKDF (reference sequence). The CDR3 is made up of 15 amino acids. V lost 7 bases and J lost 1; bases outside the gene matches: 7. CDR3 in amino acids: CATTRDRAAQETQYF. CDR3 in DNA: TGTGCCACCACCAGGGACAGGGCGGCCCAAGAGACCCAGTACTTC.

This clone was seen once. The CDR3 DNA sequence: TGTGCCAGCAGTTACTCGAGGGGTAACAATCAGCCCCAGCATTTT. It codes for CASSYSRGNNQPQHF. This chain connects TRBV6-6 to TRBJ1-5; TRBD1 might be the D (5 bases). This CDR3 region has 15 residues. Germline V gene lookup returns CDR1 MNHNY and CDR2 SVGAGI (reference sequence). The V and J ends lost 0 bases and 3 bases respectively, with 9 bases between them.